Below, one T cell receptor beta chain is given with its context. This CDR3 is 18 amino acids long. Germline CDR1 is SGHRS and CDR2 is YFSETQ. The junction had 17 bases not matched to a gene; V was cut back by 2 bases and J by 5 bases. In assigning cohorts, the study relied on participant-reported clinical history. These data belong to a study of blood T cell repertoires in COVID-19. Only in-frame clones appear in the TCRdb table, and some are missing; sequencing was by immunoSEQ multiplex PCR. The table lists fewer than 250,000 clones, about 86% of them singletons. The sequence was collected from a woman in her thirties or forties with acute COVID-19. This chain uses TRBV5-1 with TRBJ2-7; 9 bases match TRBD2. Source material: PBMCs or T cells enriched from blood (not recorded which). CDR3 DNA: TGCGCCAGCAGCTTAATTACTAGCGGGTCCGGCAAGATCCACGAGCAGTACTTC. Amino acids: CASSLITSGSGKIHEQYF.